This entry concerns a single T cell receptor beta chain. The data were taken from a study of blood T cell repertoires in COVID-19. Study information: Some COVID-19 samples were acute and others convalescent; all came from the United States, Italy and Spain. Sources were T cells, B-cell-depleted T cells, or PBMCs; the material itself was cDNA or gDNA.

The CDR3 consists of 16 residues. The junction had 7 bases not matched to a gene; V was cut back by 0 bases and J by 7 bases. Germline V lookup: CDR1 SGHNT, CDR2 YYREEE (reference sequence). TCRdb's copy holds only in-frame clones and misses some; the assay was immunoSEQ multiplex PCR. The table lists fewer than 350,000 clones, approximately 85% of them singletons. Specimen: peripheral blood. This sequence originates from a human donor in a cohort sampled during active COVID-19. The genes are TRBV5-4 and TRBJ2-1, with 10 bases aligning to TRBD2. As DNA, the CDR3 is TGTGCCAGCAGCTTGGCCCCTAGCGGGGGAGGGAATGAGCAGTTCTTC. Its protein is CASSLAPSGGGNEQFF.